The 8 T cell receptor beta chains below come from one sample, sequenced in a study of T cells in Graves' hyperthyroidism and ophthalmopathy. Amplification targeted TCR beta CDR3 regions from RNA transcripts. The HTBI primer set was used in a first-round RT-PCR of the TCR CDR3. Each CDR3 protein gets one entry after TCRdb re-called the multiplex PCR reads with MiXCR. Here the sample spans about 520,000 distinct CDR3 sequences, roughly a quarter being singletons. Sequencing was done on a sample of blood. These receptor sequences come from a woman in her 30s with Graves' ophthalmopathy.

There are many counts of this clonotype. The chain recombines TRBV10-3 with TRBJ1-3, with 8 bases that match TRBD1. J lost 2 bases, V lost 7 bases, and 4 bases had no gene match. Germline V gene data show CDR1 as ENHRY and CDR2 as SYGVKD. The CDR3 extends over 14 amino acids. CDR3 sequence (DNA): TGTGCCATCAAGGGACAGGTAACTGGAAACACCATATATTTT. Translating it yields CAIKGQVTGNTIYF.

The chain employs TRBV20-1 and TRBJ2-4, with D unclear. Germline loops: CDR1 DFQATT, CDR2 SNEGSKA (reference sequence). Trimming stripped 0 bases from V and 0 bases from J, with 6 bases between. This CDR3 is 14 amino acids long. The CDR3 is CSARDSTAKNIQYF. CDR3 nucleotides: TGCAGTGCTAGAGACTCAACAGCCAAAAACATTCAGTACTTC.

V and J are TRBV5-1 and TRBJ2-7; TRBD2 is a possible D gene (7 bases). V lost 0 bases to trimming and J lost 5 bases, with 12 bases between them. CDR1 SGHRS and CDR2 YFSETQ come from the germline V gene. The CDR3 length is 14 residues. The CDR3 reads CASSLAEGGDEQYF. The CDR3, as DNA: TGCGCCAGCAGCTTGGCCGAAGGGGGGGACGAGCAGTACTTC.

This clonotype was recorded many times. This chain joins TRBV29-1 and TRBJ1-1; 10 nucleotides agree with TRBD1. The V segment lost 7 bases and the J segment 5 bases; nucleotides outside the gene matches: 7. Germline-derived CDR1 and CDR2 are SQVTM and ANQGSEA. This CDR3 contains 13 residues. CDR3 sequence: CSGNDRGRTEAFF. For the CDR3, the DNA is TGCAGCGGTAACGACAGGGGGCGGACTGAAGCTTTCTTT. Full variable domain (remainder filled in from reference TRBV29-1 and TRBJ1-1): SAVISQKPSRDICQRGTSLTIQCQVDSQVTMMFWYRQQPGQSLTLIATANQGSEATYESGFVIDKFPISRPNLTFSTLTVSNMSPEDSSIYLCSGNDRGRTEAFFGQGTRLTVV.

The chain carries TRBV3-1 and TRBJ1-6, with D possibly TRBD1 on 5 matching bases. CDR1 and CDR2 from the germline V gene are LGHDT and YNNKEL (reference sequence). CDR3 length: 13 amino acids. Trimming removed 2 bases at V and 8 bases at J, with 7 bases between. The CDR3 here is CASSQTGDSPLHF. The CDR3 bases are TGTGCCAGCAGCCAAACAGGAGATTCACCCCTCCACTTT.

This clonotype was counted ten times or more. The genes are TRBV29-1 and TRBJ2-7, with 7 bases identical to TRBD2. The V gene's germline CDR1 is SQVTM and CDR2 ANQGSEA. V shed 4 bases and J 2 bases; nucleotides not matched to a gene: 5. The CDR3 covers 13 residues. The CDR3 sequence: CSVVGGLAYEQYF. The CDR3 DNA reads TGCAGCGTTGTCGGCGGACTAGCCTACGAGCAGTACTTC.

At least ten counts were recorded for this clonotype. This chain uses TRBV5-6 with TRBJ2-7; TRBD1 aligns across 7 bases. The germline gives CDR1 SGHDT, CDR2 YYEEEE. The CDR3 spans 15 residues. J gave up 3 bases and V 0 bases, and 6 bases lay outside the gene matches. The DNA for the CDR3 is TGTGCCAGCAGCTTGGAAGTCGACAGGGTCTACGAGCAGTACTTC. Amino acids: CASSLEVDRVYEQYF.

Details on this clonotype: This may be a read error, as it is one base from a much larger clone. The chain has TRBV6-1 and TRBJ1-5, with D perhaps TRBD1 (5 bases). Germline V CDR1 and CDR2: MNHNS, SASEGT. The CDR3 loop spans 14 amino acids. V lost 8 bases and J lost 0, with 11 bases in between. CDR3 sequence reads: CASGRGGSNQPQHF. The CDR3 region has the DNA TGTGCCAGCGGAAGGGGCGGTAGCAATCAGCCCCAGCATTTT.